Listed here is a single T cell receptor beta chain. Its antigen is as yet unknown. Sequencing used immunoSEQ multiplex PCR; TCRdb keeps in-frame clones, though not all of them. Of 50,000 to 70,000 clones in the sample, around four fifths were seen once. The CDR3 covers 18 residues. Per the germline V gene, CDR1 is SGHTA and CDR2 is FQGNSA. Trimming cost V 2 bases and J 7 bases; bases outside gene matches: 14. The sample belongs to a study of OX40 agonist ivuxolimab in advanced cancers. Across the study: The study treated patients with ivuxolimab, an agonistic anti-OX40 (CD134) antibody.

Study-wide points: Some patients who did not respond also had low normalized T-cell clonal expansion.

The clonotype comes from an adult with an advanced solid tumor such as melanoma, head and neck, liver or kidney cancer. Sequencing was performed on CD4+ or CD8+ T cells sorted from blood, taken in a trial of the OX40 agonist ivuxolimab. The rearrangement uses TRBV7-2 and TRBJ1-2; 12 bases fit TRBD1. The CDR3 reads CASSLSWSGTGGKGGYTF. In nucleotides, the CDR3 is TGTGCCAGCAGCTTATCGTGGTCGGGGACAGGGGGCAAGGGTGGCTACACCTTC. Using reference TRBV7-2 and TRBJ1-2 for the parts outside the CDR3, the full variable domain is GAGVSQSPSNKVTEKGKDVELRCDPISGHTALYWYRQSLGQGLEFLIYFQGNSAPDKSGLPSDRFSAERTGGSVSTLTIQRTQQEDSAVYLCASSLSWSGTGGKGGYTFGSGTRLTVV.